A single sample is the source of the 24 T cell receptor beta chains below, sequenced in a study of T cells in Graves' hyperthyroidism and ophthalmopathy. RNA transcripts provided the source from which TCR beta CDR3 regions were amplified. TCR CDR3 underwent first-round RT-PCR with the HTBI primer set. TCRdb redid the calling of the multiplex PCR reads with MiXCR, one entry per CDR3 protein. The sample contains 600,000 to 700,000 distinct CDR3 sequences, roughly 14% of which appear only once. The sample consisted of blood. The source is a woman in her thirties or forties with Graves' ophthalmopathy.

This clonotype was counted many times. In DNA, the CDR3 is TGCAGCGTTGATGACAGGGGGTTTTCCCAAGAGACCCAGTACTTC. It is translated as CSVDDRGFSQETQYF. This chain joins TRBV29-1 and TRBJ2-5; 9 bases fit TRBD1. The germline gives CDR1 SQVTM, CDR2 ANQGSEA. CDR3 length equals 15 residues. Trimming at V came to 3 bases and at J to 1 base, leaving 6 bases not matched to a gene.

This clonotype was counted at least ten times. J is TRBJ2-7 and V is TRBV19; D is unresolved. The CDR3 has 12 residues. Looked up from germline, CDR1 is LNHDA and CDR2 is SQIVND (reference sequence). V was shortened by 9 bases and J by 3 bases, with 12 bases between the two germline ends. In nucleotides, the CDR3 is TGTGCCAGCACCGGGTCGGGCTACGAGCAGTACTTC. It specifies CASTGSGYEQYF.

There are a few counts of this clonotype. Its ends do not fully match the called genes, so a read error is possible. The V and J genes are TRBV27 and TRBJ1-2; weak D call: TRBD1 (5 bases). The CDR3 is made up of 15 amino acids. The V gene's germline CDR1 is MNHEY and CDR2 SMNVEV (reference sequence). The CDR3 DNA reads TGCGCCAGCAGTTCAACCGGGACGGGGAACTATGGCTACACCTTC. This sequence encodes CASSSTGTGNYGYTF.

This clonotype was seen once. The chain joins TRBV28 to TRBJ2-5; 7 bases match TRBD2. The V gene end was trimmed by 6 bases and the J gene end by 4 bases; junction bases not matched to a gene: 5. This CDR3 region has 13 residues. Germline values: CDR1 MDHEN, CDR2 SYDVKM. The CDR3 nucleotides read TGTGCCAGCAGGGGGGAGGGCCGAGAGACCCAGTACTTC. It translates to CASRGEGRETQYF.

This clonotype was counted ten times or more. The chain has TRBV6-2 or TRBV6-3 and TRBJ2-7; 7 bases align to TRBD2. Germline CDR1 is MNHEY and CDR2 is SVGEGT. This CDR3 is 14 amino acids long. V dropped 4 bases and J dropped 7; count of bases not matched to a gene: 10. Here the CDR3 reads CASSSRGSSQEQYF. The DNA of the CDR3 is TGTGCCAGCAGTTCCCGCGGGAGTTCACAAGAGCAGTACTTC.

A few counts support this clonotype. The chain links TRBV4-1 to TRBJ2-7; D possibly corresponds to TRBD1 (6 bases). Germline lookup yields CDR1 MGHRA and CDR2 YSYEKL. The CDR3 totals 16 residues. Trimming stripped 1 base from V and 2 bases from J, with 15 bases between. CDR3: CASSQVTWDKTYEQYF. The DNA for the CDR3 is TGCGCCAGCAGCCAAGTGACTTGGGACAAGACCTACGAGCAGTACTTC.

The chain links TRBV28 to TRBJ1-5, with 7 positions matching TRBD1. After removal of 6 bases from V and 0 bases from J, the junction contained 11 bases not matched to a gene. This CDR3 has 17 amino acids. Looked up from germline, CDR1 is MDHEN and CDR2 is SYDVKM. In DNA, the CDR3 is TGTGCCAGCAGCCATCGACAGGGATTCCCTAGCAATCAGCCCCAGCATTTT. Translation: CASSHRQGFPSNQPQHF.

This clonotype was picked up many times. The chain carries TRBV6-1 and TRBJ2-2; D perhaps matches TRBD2 (6 bases). V lost 7 bases to trimming and J lost 4 bases, with 19 bases between them. This CDR3 is 16 amino acids long. Germline loops: CDR1 MNHNS, CDR2 SASEGT. CDR3 DNA: TGTGCCAGCACCGGAGGGAGGCAATCTGGCACCGGGGAGCTGTTTTTT. Its translation: CASTGGRQSGTGELFF.

There are many counts of this clonotype. V and J are TRBV29-1 and TRBJ1-5, with D perhaps matching TRBD1 (6 bases). CDR3 size: 14 residues. Trimming left V 6 bases short and J 0 bases short, with 12 bases between. Looked up from germline, CDR1 is SQVTM and CDR2 is ANQGSEA. CDR3 sequence (DNA): TGCAGCGTCCGGACAGAAAATAGCAATCAGCCCCAGCATTTT. Translated, it gives CSVRTENSNQPQHF.

This clonotype was recorded many times. The CDR3 sequence: CASSPPRGGNIQYF. CDR3 coding DNA: TGTGCCAGCTCACCACCGAGAGGGGGAAACATTCAGTACTTC. The V gene is TRBV18, the J gene TRBJ2-4; tentative D call: TRBD1 (6 bases). Germline CDR1 is KGHSH and CDR2 is LQKENI. V was clipped by 0 bases and J by 6 bases, with 9 bases between them. This CDR3 has 14 residues.

The table lists this clonotype with a few counts. The chain links TRBV5-1 to TRBJ1-2, with D maybe TRBD1 (5 bases). The CDR3 has 15 residues. V was cut by 0 bases and J by 10 bases, with 19 bases left in between. Germline CDR1 is SGHRS and CDR2 is YFSETQ. The CDR3 here is CASSLEGSLGGDYTF. The CDR3 bases are TGCGCCAGCAGCTTGGAGGGGAGTCTAGGAGGTGACTACACCTTC. Variable domain in full (rest from reference TRBV5-1 and TRBJ1-2): KAGVTQTPRYLIKTRGQQVTLSCSPISGHRSVSWYQQTPGQGLQFLFEYFSETQRNKGNFPGRFSGRQFSNSRSEMNVSTLELGDSALYLCASSLEGSLGGDYTFGSGTRLTVV.

This clonotype was seen many times. The chain combines TRBV7-2 with TRBJ2-2; D uncertain. Germline CDR1 and CDR2: SGHTA and FQGNSA. Deletions cut 2 bases from V and 6 bases from J, with 10 bases between. There are 14 residues in the CDR3. For the CDR3, the DNA is TGTGCCAGCAGCTTAAGGATCATTTCCGGGGAGCTGTTTTTT. Its protein is CASSLRIISGELFF.

This clonotype was seen just once. The chain uses TRBV6-1 and TRBJ2-2, with 13 bases fitting TRBD2. The trim removed 5 bases at V and 7 bases at J, leaving 7 bases unmatched. CDR1 is MNHNS, CDR2 SASEGT, per germline. The CDR3 has 16 residues. CDR3 coding DNA: TGTGCCAGCAGTACCGGACTAGCGGGAGTGGGCGGGGAGCTGTTTTTT. Protein: CASSTGLAGVGGELFF.

In this sample, this clonotype turned up many times. The V and J genes are TRBV3-1 and TRBJ2-5, with D maybe TRBD2 (6 bases). Germline V gene lookup returns CDR1 LGHDT and CDR2 YNNKEL (reference sequence). Trimming left V 2 bases short and J 5 bases short, with 9 bases between. The CDR3 extends over 13 amino acids. The chain's CDR3 is CASSQRGGETQYF. In DNA form, the CDR3 reads TGTGCCAGCAGCCAAAGGGGAGGCGAGACCCAGTACTTC.

The rearrangement links TRBV7-9 to TRBJ1-1; 9 positions agree with TRBD1. The CDR3 contains 15 residues. Trimming removed 4 bases from V and 2 bases from J; junction bases left unmatched: 5. The germline gives CDR1 SEHNR, CDR2 FQNEAQ (reference sequence). CDR3 sequence: CASSWVGQGNTEAFF. CDR3 bases: TGTGCCAGCAGCTGGGTGGGACAGGGAAACACTGAAGCTTTCTTT.

In its sample, this clonotype was seen a few times. The DNA for the CDR3 is TGTGCCAGCAGCCCTGGTGGGGGGGGGTATGGCAATCAGCCCCAGCATTTT. Translation: CASSPGGGGYGNQPQHF. This chain uses TRBV11-1 with TRBJ1-5; D possibly corresponds to TRBD1 (5 bases). Looked up from germline, CDR1 is SGHAT and CDR2 is FQDESV (reference sequence). CDR3 length: 17 residues. V shed 5 bases and J shed 2 bases, with 19 bases lying between them.

This clonotype was detected ten times or more. This sequence joins TRBV7-9 and TRBJ2-5; possibly TRBD2 for D (5 bases). Between the trimmed V and J ends, which lost 6 bases and 5 bases, there was a span of 16 bases. Per germline, CDR1 SEHNR and CDR2 FQNEAQ (reference sequence). This CDR3 region has 14 residues. This chain's CDR3 is CASSGPSPGETQYF. CDR3 coding DNA: TGTGCCAGCAGTGGACCCTCACCGGGGGAGACCCAGTACTTC.

Ten or more counts support this clonotype. V and J are TRBV28 and TRBJ2-7; D not resolved. Germline lookup yields CDR1 MDHEN and CDR2 SYDVKM. Trimming pared 10 bases from V and 0 bases from J, leaving 13 bases between. The CDR3 runs to 13 residues. Written as DNA, the CDR3 is TGTGCCACTTATAGGTCGGGCTCCTACGAGCAGTACTTC. Translated, it gives CATYRSGSYEQYF.

The chain links TRBV5-1 to TRBJ2-5; D unclear. The CDR3 has 14 amino acids. Looked up from germline, CDR1 is SGHRS and CDR2 is YFSETQ. The ends were cut back, 0 bases at V and 5 bases at J, with 11 bases in the middle. CDR3 in amino acids: CASSLDGSGETQYF. The DNA of the CDR3 is TGCGCCAGCAGCTTGGACGGATCTGGCGAGACCCAGTACTTC.

This clonotype was picked up many times. The CDR3 loop is CASSLWDGHEQYF. The CDR3, as DNA: TGTGCCAGCAGCCTTTGGGACGGTCACGAGCAGTACTTC. This chain links TRBV7-2 with TRBJ2-7; the D gene could be TRBD1 or TRBD2 (5 bases each). V lost 5 bases and J 5 bases, leaving 13 bases between the germline ends. Germline V CDR1 and CDR2: SGHTA, FQGNSA. The length of the CDR3 is 13 residues.

At least ten counts were recorded for this clonotype. The chain recombines TRBV11-3 with TRBJ2-5; 10 bases are a match to TRBD2. The CDR3 consists of 20 residues. Per germline, CDR1 SGHNT and CDR2 YENEEA. V trimming: 1 base; J trimming: 4 bases; junction bases outside the gene matches: 18. The CDR3 DNA follows: TGTGCCAGCAGCTTAGTGATGAGGGCGTTAGCGGGAGGTGTGGGAGAGACCCAGTACTTC. Protein sequence: CASSLVMRALAGGVGETQYF.

V and J are TRBV24-1 and TRBJ2-7; D is unclear. The V end lost 3 bases, the J end lost 12 bases, and 11 bases lay between the germline ends. Germline V lookup: CDR1 KGHDR, CDR2 SFDVKD. The CDR3 totals 11 residues. The CDR3 protein is CATSDALGLYF. Written as DNA, the CDR3 is TGTGCCACCAGTGATGCGTTGGGGTTGTACTTC.

This clonotype showed up just a few times. This rearrangement joins TRBV14 to TRBJ2-6; D gene ambiguous. Trimming removed 4 bases at V and 0 bases at J, with 10 bases between. This CDR3 contains 16 residues. Germline CDR1 SGHDN, CDR2 FVKESK. The CDR3 nucleotides read TGTGCCAGCAGCCTCGGACCGAGCTCTGGGGCCAACGTCCTGACTTTC. Translated, it gives CASSLGPSSGANVLTF.

This clonotype came up many times. V gene TRBV30 combines with J gene TRBJ2-7; 8 bases match TRBD1. V gave up 8 bases and J gave up 0 bases; unmatched junction bases: 0. This CDR3 region has 11 residues. CDR1 is GTSNPN, CDR2 SVGIG, per germline (reference sequence). CDR3 nucleotides: TGTGCCGGACAGGGCTCCTACGAGCAGTACTTC. It yields the protein CAGQGSYEQYF.